Presented here are 16 T cell receptor beta chains from one specimen sequenced in a study of OX40 agonist ivuxolimab in advanced cancers. The library was made by the immunoSEQ multiplex PCR assay. TCRdb provides this immuneACCESS table in a form limited to in-frame rearrangements. Some clones are lacking; in checked studies, under half of them reflect an unresolved V gene, and why the rest are absent is not known. Counted in this sample were 40,000 to 60,000 clones; roughly four fifths of them appeared once. The ten largest account for 1.5% to 2% of the sample. Sequencing was performed on CD4+ or CD8+ T cells sorted from blood, taken in a trial of the OX40 agonist ivuxolimab. The receptors stem from an adult with an advanced solid tumor such as melanoma, head and neck, liver or kidney cancer.

The chain couples TRBV15 to TRBJ2-6; TRBD1 is a possible D gene (5 bases). V lost 5 bases, J lost 4 bases, and 21 bases lay in between. Germline loops: CDR1 LNHNV, CDR2 YYDKDF (reference sequence). This CDR3 has 18 residues. The CDR3, as DNA: TGTGCCACCAGCCTTACAAGGGGCCATATTGCCGGGGCCAACGTCCTGACTTTC. Protein sequence: CATSLTRGHIAGANVLTF.

This clone was recorded only once. The chain recombines TRBV9 with TRBJ2-3, with D unclear. This CDR3 comprises 14 residues. V was clipped by 1 base and J by 0 bases, with 6 bases between them. The germline CDR1 and CDR2 sequences are SGDLS and YYNGEE. The CDR3 protein is CASSVSQSTDTQYF. Here the CDR3 DNA reads TGTGCCAGCAGCGTATCACAGAGCACAGATACGCAGTATTTT.

The chain's CDR3 is CASEQGYEQYF. For the CDR3, the DNA is TGTGCCAGCGAACAGGGCTACGAGCAGTACTTC. V is TRBV6-5 and J is TRBJ2-7; D perhaps matches TRBD1 (6 bases). The CDR3 extends over 11 amino acids. CDR1 and CDR2 (germline): MNHEY, SVGAGI. Trimming left V 8 bases short and J 3 bases short, with 8 bases between.

The J gene is TRBJ1-2, the V gene TRBV28; 7 nucleotides line up with TRBD1. V shed 6 bases and J 3 bases; nucleotides not matched to a gene: 10. CDR1 and CDR2 from the germline V gene are MDHEN and SYDVKM. The CDR3 contains 15 residues. The CDR3 sequence is CASRPPRGGDYGYTF. Here the CDR3 DNA reads TGTGCCAGCAGACCTCCCAGGGGGGGGGACTATGGCTACACCTTC.

This chain uses TRBV4-1 with TRBJ2-3, with D unresolved. Deletions cut 3 bases from V and 1 base from J, with 20 bases between. The CDR3 consists of 18 residues. CDR1 is MGHRA, CDR2 YSYEKL, per germline. The CDR3 region has the DNA TGCGCCAGCAGCCAGAAAAAAGGGATGGAAAGTGGCACAGATACGCAGTATTTT. Its translation is CASSQKKGMESGTDTQYF.

This sequence joins TRBV18 and TRBJ2-7; a weak D match, TRBD2 (5 bases). CDR1 KGHSH and CDR2 LQKENI come from the germline V gene. The CDR3 extends over 11 amino acids. V gave up 5 bases and J gave up 6 bases, with 8 bases separating them. The CDR3 nucleotides read TGTGCCAGCTCATCACGGGGCGAGCAGTACTTC. Translating it yields CASSSRGEQYF.

There are a few counts of this clone. This rearrangement joins TRBV28 to TRBJ1-2; 8 bases fit TRBD1. Germline lookup yields CDR1 MDHEN and CDR2 SYDVKM. The CDR3 totals 13 residues. J was trimmed by 3 bases and V by 5 bases; bases with no gene match: 2. CDR3 sequence: CASSPGGDYGYTF. CDR3 DNA sequence: TGTGCCAGCAGTCCAGGGGGCGACTATGGCTACACCTTC.

V usage is TRBV19 and J usage is TRBJ2-4, with 8 bases fitting TRBD1. Losses at the gene ends were 5 bases for V and 12 bases for J; bases not matched to a gene: 6. There are 12 residues in the CDR3. Germline V gives CDR1 LNHDA, CDR2 SQIVND (reference sequence). The CDR3 reads CASSFTGGTQYF. The DNA for the CDR3 is TGTGCCAGTAGTTTCACAGGGGGTACTCAGTACTTC.

V usage is TRBV9 and J usage is TRBJ2-1; D ambiguous. Germline loops: CDR1 SGDLS, CDR2 YYNGEE. The CDR3 length is 14 residues. V gave up 4 bases and J gave up 5 bases, with 13 bases separating them. CDR3 nucleotide sequence: TGTGCCAGCAGCAACAACCCGGTCGACAATGAGCAGTTCTTC. Protein product: CASSNNPVDNEQFF.

CDR3 sequence reads: CASREGQVGELFF. The DNA for the CDR3 is TGTGCCAGCAGGGAGGGGCAGGTCGGGGAGCTGTTTTTT. The chain links TRBV7-2 to TRBJ2-2, with a tentative D call TRBD2 (6 bases). Germline V CDR1 and CDR2: SGHTA, FQGNSA. CDR3 length: 13 amino acids. Trimming removed 6 bases from V and 7 bases from J, with 12 bases in between.

This sequence joins TRBV11-2 and TRBJ2-1; D uncertain. Trimming took off 5 bases at V and 10 bases at J, with 15 bases between the two ends. The CDR3 length is 13 residues. Germline values: CDR1 SGHAT, CDR2 FQNNGV. The CDR3 nucleotides read TGTGCCAGCAGCCTTGTAGCCCTCGACGAGCAGTTCTTC. It is translated as CASSLVALDEQFF.

This chain joins TRBV4-1 and TRBJ2-3; TRBD2 matches at 11 bases. Looked up from germline, CDR1 is MGHRA and CDR2 is YSYEKL. The CDR3 sequence is 17 residues long. V lost 0 bases to trimming and J lost 5 bases; unmatched junction nucleotides: 7. This chain's CDR3 is CASSQEGLAAQGDTQYF. CDR3 bases: TGCGCCAGCAGCCAAGAGGGACTAGCGGCCCAGGGAGATACGCAGTATTTT.

With respect to this clone: Other DNA sequences within the sample encode an identical CDR3. This sequence joins TRBV19 and TRBJ2-7, with no clear D. V was pared by 3 bases and J by 7 bases, with 13 bases between. Germline V CDR1 and CDR2: LNHDA, SQIVND (reference sequence). This CDR3 has 13 amino acids. The CDR3 protein is CASSILTTHEQYF. CDR3 DNA sequence: TGTGCCAGTAGTATCCTGACAACCCATGAGCAGTACTTC. Full variable domain (outside the CDR3, taken from reference TRBV19 and TRBJ2-7): DGGITQSPKYLFRKEGQNVTLSCEQNLNHDAMYWYRQDPGQGLRLIYYSQIVNDFQKGDIAEGYSVSREKKESFPLTVTSAQKNPTAFYLCASSILTTHEQYFGPGTRLTVT.

V gene TRBV14 combines with J gene TRBJ1-2; D is undetermined. CDR1 SGHDN and CDR2 FVKESK come from the germline V gene. Trimming removed 4 bases at V and 0 bases at J, with 6 bases between. This CDR3 has 13 amino acids. The CDR3 reads CASSLRANYGYTF. CDR3 bases: TGTGCCAGCAGCCTGAGGGCTAACTATGGCTACACCTTC. The full variable domain, rest sourced from reference TRBV14 and TRBJ1-2, is EAGVTQFPSHSVIEKGQTVTLRCDPISGHDNLYWYRRVMGKEIKFLLHFVKESKQDESGMPNNRFLAERTGGTYSTLKVQPAELEDSGVYFCASSLRANYGYTFGSGTRLTVV.

The V gene is TRBV7-9, the J gene TRBJ1-4; D unclear. From germline, CDR1 is SEHNR and CDR2 FQNEAQ (reference sequence). The V end was cut by 8 bases, the J end by 0 bases, with 13 bases between. The CDR3 extends over 15 amino acids. CDR3: CASGVRETTNEKLFF. In nucleotides, the CDR3 is TGTGCCAGCGGGGTCCGCGAGACAACTAATGAAAAACTGTTTTTT.

The chain has TRBV28 and TRBJ2-7, with 7 bases identical to TRBD2. CDR1 and CDR2 (germline): MDHEN, SYDVKM. This CDR3 contains 14 residues. The J segment lost 1 base and the V segment lost 3 bases, leaving 3 bases of the junction unmatched. The CDR3 here is CASSLVSGSYEQYF. The DNA of the CDR3 is TGTGCCAGCAGTTTGGTTAGCGGGTCCTACGAGCAGTACTTC.